This T cell receptor (beta chain) was profiled in a study of blood T cell repertoires in COVID-19. Whole-study context: Acute and convalescent COVID-19 specimens originated in the United States, Italy and Spain.

Seattle's cohort entered during active infection and was followed longitudinally. Germline V CDR1 and CDR2: SEHNR, FQNEAQ (reference sequence). There are 16 residues in the CDR3. V dropped 1 base and J dropped 5; count of bases not matched to a gene: 4. The repertoire was sequenced with immunoSEQ multiplex PCR; TCRdb's copy has only in-frame clones and lacks some. The sample shows roughly 500,000 clones, roughly nine tenths of them seen only once. The sequence was obtained from a man between 18 and 29 years old with COVID-19, enrolled during active disease. J is TRBJ2-7 and V is TRBV7-9, with 14 bases identical to TRBD2. Sample: peripheral blood. DNA of the CDR3: TGTGCCAGCAGCTTAGATGTGGGACTAGCGGGAGACGAGCAGTACTTC. Amino acid sequence: CASSLDVGLAGDEQYF.